Listed below are T cell receptor beta chains from one sample, sequenced in a study of T cells in Graves' hyperthyroidism and ophthalmopathy. Each CDR3 protein is one row after TCRdb ran MiXCR on the multiplex PCR reads. The sample has a few hundred thousand distinct CDR3 sequences; about 22% are singletons. Sequenced material: blood. These receptors were obtained from a woman in her 70s with Graves' ophthalmopathy. The CDR3 runs from the conserved cysteine through the conserved F or W. A D gene is named only where the DNA matches it firmly. Some rows mark clone size as missing; the rest say once, few, many or name a class of expanded clone.

j_call clone_size v_call d_call cdr3_nt cdr3_aa
TRBJ1-2 . TRBV4-2 TRBD1 TGTGCCAGCAGCACACCATTGCAGGGACAGGGAGATGGCTACACCTTC CASSTPLQGQGDGYTF
TRBJ2-3 . TRBV10-3 . TGTGCCGTCAGGGGTCTAGCCCCAGCAGATACGCAGTATTTT CAVRGLAPADTQYF
TRBJ1-2 . TRBV6-1 TRBD1 TGTGCCAGCAGTTCCTTGATGCCGACAGGGGGCAACCAGTATGGCTACACCTTC CASSSLMPTGGNQYGYTF
TRBJ1-2 . TRBV5-4 . TGTGCCAGCAGCTTGGAGACGGCAAATGGCTACACCTTC CASSLETANGYTF
TRBJ2-3 many TRBV2 . TGTGCCAGCAGTGAATGGCGGAACCTCCCAGATACGCAGTATTTT CASSEWRNLPDTQYF
TRBJ2-7 . TRBV6-5 . TGTGCCAGCAGTTACTCCCCGGGGTACTACGAGCAGTACTTC CASSYSPGYYEQYF
TRBJ2-5 . TRBV20-1 TRBD2 TGCAGTGCTAGGGCTTTCGGCGGGAGGGCCGTTTTGGAGACCCAGTACTTC CSARAFGGRAVLETQYF
TRBJ1-1 . TRBV6-1 . TGTGCCAGCAGTGATTTACAGGGAGTTGAAGCTTTCTTT CASSDLQGVEAFF
TRBJ1-6 . TRBV7-2 . TGTGCCAGCAGCTTAGAGGGCAGCAATAATTCACCCCTCCACTTT CASSLEGSNNSPLHF
TRBJ2-3 many TRBV18 . TGTGCCAGCTCACCACGGGGGCAAGATACGCAGTATTTT CASSPRGQDTQYF
TRBJ1-5 few TRBV27 . TGTGCCAGCAGTTCTTGGGGGGGGAGCAATCAGCCCCAGCATTTT CASSSWGGSNQPQHF
TRBJ2-5 . TRBV27 . TGTGCCGGCAGTTTATATGGTAACCAAGAGACCCAGTACTTC CAGSLYGNQETQYF
TRBJ2-3 few TRBV10-3 TRBD2 TGTGCCATCAGATCCGGGACTAGCTTGGTCACAGATACGCAGTATTTT CAIRSGTSLVTDTQYF
TRBJ2-1 . TRBV30 TRBD2 TGTGCCTGGAGTGGAACTAGCGGGAGTAGACATGAGCAGTTCTTC CAWSGTSGSRHEQFF
TRBJ1-1 many TRBV7-2 TRBD1 TGTGCCAGCAGCTCATGGACAGGGGGCACGAACACTGAAGCTTTCTTT CASSSWTGGTNTEAFF
TRBJ2-7 . TRBV20-1 TRBD2 TGCAGTGCTAGTCTAGCGGGAGACGAGCAGTACTTC CSASLAGDEQYF
TRBJ2-7 . TRBV5-1 . TGCGCCAGCAGCTGGACCTCGGTACGGAACGAGCAGTACTTC CASSWTSVRNEQYF
TRBJ2-3 . TRBV7-9 . TGTGCCAGCAGACCACAGCGAACCACAGATACGCAGTATTTT CASRPQRTTDTQYF
TRBJ2-7 . TRBV13 . TGTGCCAGCAGGAGGGGTGGCGAGCAGTACTTC CASRRGGEQYF
TRBJ2-7 . TRBV2 TRBD1 TGTGCCAGCACCCGGGACAGGGGTGGGTACGAGCAGTACTTC CASTRDRGGYEQYF
TRBJ1-5 . TRBV28 . TGTGCCAGCAGTTTAAGGGGTAGTGGCCAGCCCCAGCATTTT CASSLRGSGQPQHF
TRBJ2-5 . TRBV11-2 . TGTGCCAGCAGCTTAGTGGGGGCCTGGGGGTCCCAGTACTTC CASSLVGAWGSQYF
TRBJ2-3 few TRBV24-1 . TGTGCCACCAGCTCCAGGACAGCGTTCACAGATACGCAGTATTTT CATSSRTAFTDTQYF
TRBJ1-1 . TRBV6-5 . TGTGCCAGCAGTTGGACGGCGAAAGGGACTGAAGCTTTCTTT CASSWTAKGTEAFF
TRBJ1-1 . TRBV6-6 TRBD1 TGTGCCAGCAGTTACCCGACAGGGGGCTCTGAAGCTTTCTTT CASSYPTGGSEAFF
TRBJ2-2 . TRBV7-9 TRBD2 TGTGCCAGCAGCGACCCGACTAGCGGGAGCCGAGTAGCCACCGGGGAGCTGTTTTTT CASSDPTSGSRVATGELFF
TRBJ2-7 many TRBV2 TRBD1 TGTGCCAGCAACCTCCGGGACAGAACCTACGAGCAGTACTTC CASNLRDRTYEQYF
TRBJ2-7 . TRBV9 TRBD2 TGTGCCAGCAGCGTCACCGGGGGGACCTACGAGCAGTACTTC CASSVTGGTYEQYF
TRBJ2-3 many TRBV7-2 TRBD2 TGTGCCAGCAGCTTAGCGTTGAGCGGGAATACGCAGTATTTT CASSLALSGNTQYF
TRBJ2-7 many TRBV28 . TGTGCCAGCAGTCCGGATCTCCGGGCCTCGACGGAGTACTTC CASSPDLRASTEYF
TRBJ1-5 few TRBV6-5 . TGTGCCAGCAGTTACTCGGCAGGGAAGGGTCAGCCCCAGCATTTT CASSYSAGKGQPQHF
TRBJ1-2 . TRBV12-3/TRBV12-4 . TGTGCCAGCAGTCCAAATTCCCTTAACTATGGCTACACCTTC CASSPNSLNYGYTF
TRBJ2-7 few TRBV5-1 . TGCGCCAGCAGAGGCAAGGGGAGGCCCTTACACGAGCAGTACTTC CASRGKGRPLHEQYF
TRBJ1-2 few TRBV12-3/TRBV12-4 . TGTGCCAGCCTTGGGTCAGCGGGCTATGGCTACACCTTC CASLGSAGYGYTF
TRBJ1-2 few TRBV2 . TGTGCCAGCAATGTAGGGAGGAACTATGGCTACACCTTC CASNVGRNYGYTF
TRBJ2-6 . TRBV18 . TGTGCCAGCTCACCCCCCAGTCTGACTGGGGCCAACGTCCTGACTTTC CASSPPSLTGANVLTF
TRBJ2-7 few TRBV10-3 . TGTGCCATCAGTGAGGGGACCTCCTTCTACGAGCAGTACTTC CAISEGTSFYEQYF
TRBJ2-2 . TRBV18 TRBD2 TGTGCCAGCTCACCAAGGACTAGCGGGATGGGGGAGCTGTTTTTT CASSPRTSGMGELFF
TRBJ2-1 many TRBV5-1 TRBD2 TGCGCCAGCAGCGAGGCGGGAGCTTACGATGAGCAGTTCTTC CASSEAGAYDEQFF
TRBJ2-7 . TRBV5-5 TRBD1 TGTGCCAGCAGCGTCCTGACAGGGGCCCTTAGCTCCTACGAGCAGTACTTC CASSVLTGALSSYEQYF
TRBJ1-6 . TRBV20-1 . TGCAGTGCTAGAAGAGCGGGGGCTGTCGGGGATCCTGCTTCACCCCTCCACTTT CSARRAGAVGDPASPLHF
TRBJ1-2 many TRBV6-6 . TGTGCCAGCAGTTACTCGTTCGCGGGGCCGAACTATGGCTACACCTTC CASSYSFAGPNYGYTF